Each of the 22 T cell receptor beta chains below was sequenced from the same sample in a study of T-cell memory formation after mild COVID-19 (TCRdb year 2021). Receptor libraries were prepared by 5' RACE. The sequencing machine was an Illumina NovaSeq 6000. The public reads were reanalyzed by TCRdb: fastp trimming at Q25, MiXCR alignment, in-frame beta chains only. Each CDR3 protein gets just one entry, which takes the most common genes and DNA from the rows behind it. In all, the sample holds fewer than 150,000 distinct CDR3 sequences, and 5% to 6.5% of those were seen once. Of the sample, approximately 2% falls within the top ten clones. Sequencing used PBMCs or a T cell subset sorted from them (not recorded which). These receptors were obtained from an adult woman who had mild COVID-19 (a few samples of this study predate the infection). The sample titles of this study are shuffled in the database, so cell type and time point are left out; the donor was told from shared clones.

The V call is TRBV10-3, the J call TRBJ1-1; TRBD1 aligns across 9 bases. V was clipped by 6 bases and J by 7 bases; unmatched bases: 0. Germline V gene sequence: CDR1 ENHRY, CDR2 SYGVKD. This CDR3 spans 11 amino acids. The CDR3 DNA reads TGTGCCATCAGGGGACAGGGTGAAGCTTTCTTT. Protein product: CAIRGQGEAFF.

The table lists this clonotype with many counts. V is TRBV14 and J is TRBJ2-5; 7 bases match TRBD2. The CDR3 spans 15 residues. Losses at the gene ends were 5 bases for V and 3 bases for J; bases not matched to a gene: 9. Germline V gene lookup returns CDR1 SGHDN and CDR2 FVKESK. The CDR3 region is CASSIQAGIKETQYF. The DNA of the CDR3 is TGTGCCAGCAGCATACAAGCGGGGATTAAAGAGACCCAGTACTTC.

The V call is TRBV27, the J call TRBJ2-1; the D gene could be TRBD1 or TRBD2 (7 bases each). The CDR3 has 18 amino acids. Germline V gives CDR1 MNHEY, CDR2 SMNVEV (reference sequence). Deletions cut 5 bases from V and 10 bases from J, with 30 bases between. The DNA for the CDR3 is TGTGCCAGCAGTACACACCCTTCAGGGGGGAGGGCCACCTTGGAGCAGTTCTTC. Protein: CASSTHPSGGRATLEQFF.

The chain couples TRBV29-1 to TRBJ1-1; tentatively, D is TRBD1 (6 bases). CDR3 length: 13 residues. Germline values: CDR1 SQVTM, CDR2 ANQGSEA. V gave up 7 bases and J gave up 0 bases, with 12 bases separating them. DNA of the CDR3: TGCAGCGCCCTGGACAGTCTGAACACTGAAGCTTTCTTT. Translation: CSALDSLNTEAFF. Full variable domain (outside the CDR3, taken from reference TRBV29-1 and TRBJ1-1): SAVISQKPSRDICQRGTSLTIQCQVDSQVTMMFWYRQQPGQSLTLIATANQGSEATYESGFVIDKFPISRPNLTFSTLTVSNMSPEDSSIYLCSALDSLNTEAFFGQGTRLTVV.

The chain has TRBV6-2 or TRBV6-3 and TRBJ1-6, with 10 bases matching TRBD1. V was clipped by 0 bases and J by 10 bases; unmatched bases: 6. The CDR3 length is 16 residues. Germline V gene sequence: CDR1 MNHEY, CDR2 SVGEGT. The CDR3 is CASSYSGDRGRSPLHF. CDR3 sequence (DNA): TGTGCCAGCAGTTACTCGGGGGACAGGGGAAGATCACCCCTCCACTTT.

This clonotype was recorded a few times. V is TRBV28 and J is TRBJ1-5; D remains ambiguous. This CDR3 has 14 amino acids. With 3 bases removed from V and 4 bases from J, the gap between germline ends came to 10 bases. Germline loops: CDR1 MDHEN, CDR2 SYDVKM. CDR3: CASSFAPENQPQHF. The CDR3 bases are TGTGCCAGCAGTTTCGCTCCGGAGAATCAGCCCCAGCATTTT.

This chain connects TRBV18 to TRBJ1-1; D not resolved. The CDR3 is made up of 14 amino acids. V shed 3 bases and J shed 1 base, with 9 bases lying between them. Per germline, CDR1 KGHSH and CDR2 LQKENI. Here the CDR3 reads CASSPAGWNTEAFF. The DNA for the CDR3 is TGTGCCAGCTCACCGGCCGGGTGGAACACTGAAGCTTTCTTT.

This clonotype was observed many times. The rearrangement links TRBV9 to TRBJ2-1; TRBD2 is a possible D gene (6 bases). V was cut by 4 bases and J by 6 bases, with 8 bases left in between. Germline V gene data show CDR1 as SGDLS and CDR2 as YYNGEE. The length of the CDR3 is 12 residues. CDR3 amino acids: CASSPGLNEQFF. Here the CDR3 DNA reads TGTGCCAGCAGCCCGGGACTCAATGAGCAGTTCTTC.

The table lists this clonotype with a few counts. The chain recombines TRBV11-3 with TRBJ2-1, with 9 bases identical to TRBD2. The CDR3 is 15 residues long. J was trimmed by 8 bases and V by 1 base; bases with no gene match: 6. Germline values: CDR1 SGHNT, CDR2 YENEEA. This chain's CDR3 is CASSLGGGAMYEQFF. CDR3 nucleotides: TGTGCCAGCAGCTTAGGCGGGGGGGCCATGTATGAGCAGTTCTTC. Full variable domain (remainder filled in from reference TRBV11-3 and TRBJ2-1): EAGVVQSPRYKIIEKKQPVAFWCNPISGHNTLYWYLQNLGQGPELLIRYENEEAVDDSQLPKDRFSAERLKGVDSTLKIQPAELGDSAVYLCASSLGGGAMYEQFFGPGTRLTVL.

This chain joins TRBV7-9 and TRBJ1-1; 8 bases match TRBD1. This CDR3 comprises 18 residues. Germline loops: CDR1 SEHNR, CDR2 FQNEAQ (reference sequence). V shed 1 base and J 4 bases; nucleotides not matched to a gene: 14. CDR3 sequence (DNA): TGTGCCAGCAGCTTAGTAGGACAGGGTATTTTAGGGAGCACTGAAGCTTTCTTT. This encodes CASSLVGQGILGSTEAFF.

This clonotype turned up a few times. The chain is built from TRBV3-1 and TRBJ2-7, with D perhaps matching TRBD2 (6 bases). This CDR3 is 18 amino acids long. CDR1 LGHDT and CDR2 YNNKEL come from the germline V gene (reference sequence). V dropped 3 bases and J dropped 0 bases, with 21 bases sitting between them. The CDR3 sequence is CASSQAFGGVRGSYEQYF. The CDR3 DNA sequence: TGTGCCAGCAGCCAGGCCTTTGGCGGGGTGCGAGGCTCCTACGAGCAGTACTTC.

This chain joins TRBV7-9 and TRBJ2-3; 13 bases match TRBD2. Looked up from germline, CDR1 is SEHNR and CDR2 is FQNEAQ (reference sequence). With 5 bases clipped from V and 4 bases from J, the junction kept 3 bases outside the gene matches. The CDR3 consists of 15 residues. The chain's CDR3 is CASSPGLAGSDTQYF. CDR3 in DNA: TGTGCCAGCAGCCCGGGACTAGCGGGATCAGATACGCAGTATTTT.

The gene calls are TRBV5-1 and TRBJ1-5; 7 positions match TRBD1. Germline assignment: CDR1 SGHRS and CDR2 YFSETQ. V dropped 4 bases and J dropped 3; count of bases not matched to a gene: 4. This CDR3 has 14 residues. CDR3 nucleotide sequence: TGCGCCAGCAGCGCGGGACAGCCCAATCAGCCCCAGCATTTT. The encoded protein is CASSAGQPNQPQHF.

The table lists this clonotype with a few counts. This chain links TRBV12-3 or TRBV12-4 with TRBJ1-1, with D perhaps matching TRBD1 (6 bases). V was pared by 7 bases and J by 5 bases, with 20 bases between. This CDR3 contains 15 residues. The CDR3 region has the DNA TGTGCCAGCACCCTACGTGGGGGGGCGAAAACTGAAGCTTTCTTT. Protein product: CASTLRGGAKTEAFF.

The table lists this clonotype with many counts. The CDR3 nucleotides read TGCAGTACGACCGACCAGACTCCCACAGATACGCAGTATTTT. As protein: CSTTDQTPTDTQYF. The chain carries TRBV20-1 and TRBJ2-3; unclear D gene. Germline V gene data show CDR1 as DFQATT and CDR2 as SNEGSKA (reference sequence). This CDR3 is built from 14 residues. The V end lost 8 bases, the J end lost 2 bases, and 17 bases lay between the germline ends.

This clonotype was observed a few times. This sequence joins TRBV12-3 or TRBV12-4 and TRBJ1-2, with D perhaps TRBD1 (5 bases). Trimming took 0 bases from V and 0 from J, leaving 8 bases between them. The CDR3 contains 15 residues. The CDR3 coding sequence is TGTGCCAGCAGTTTAGCTGCGGGGGCTAACTATGGCTACACCTTC. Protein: CASSLAAGANYGYTF.

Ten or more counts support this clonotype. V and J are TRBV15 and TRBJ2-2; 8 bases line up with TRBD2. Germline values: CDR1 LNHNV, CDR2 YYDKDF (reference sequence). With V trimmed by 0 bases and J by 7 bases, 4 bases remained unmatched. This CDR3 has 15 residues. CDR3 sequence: CATSRDGRAVGELFF. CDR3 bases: TGTGCCACCAGCAGAGACGGGAGGGCCGTCGGGGAGCTGTTTTTT.

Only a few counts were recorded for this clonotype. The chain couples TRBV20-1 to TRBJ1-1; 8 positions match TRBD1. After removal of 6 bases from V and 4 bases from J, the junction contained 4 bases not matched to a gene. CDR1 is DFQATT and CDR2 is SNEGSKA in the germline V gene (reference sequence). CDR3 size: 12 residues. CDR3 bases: TGCAGTGCCAAGACAGGGGTCACTGAAGCTTTCTTT. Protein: CSAKTGVTEAFF.

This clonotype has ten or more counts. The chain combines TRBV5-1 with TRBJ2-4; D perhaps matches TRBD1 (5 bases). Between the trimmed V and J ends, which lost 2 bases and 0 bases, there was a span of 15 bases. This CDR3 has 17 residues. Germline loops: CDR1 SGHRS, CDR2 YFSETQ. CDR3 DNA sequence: TGCGCCAGCAGCTTTGATTACCAGGGCCTAGCCAAAAACATTCAGTACTTC. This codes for CASSFDYQGLAKNIQYF.

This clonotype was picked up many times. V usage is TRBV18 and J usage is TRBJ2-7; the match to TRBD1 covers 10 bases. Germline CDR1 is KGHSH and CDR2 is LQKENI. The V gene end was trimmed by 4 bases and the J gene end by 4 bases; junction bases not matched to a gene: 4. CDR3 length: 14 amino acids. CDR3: CASSQDRGKYEQYF. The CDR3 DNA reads TGTGCCAGCTCACAGGACAGGGGGAAGTACGAGCAGTACTTC.

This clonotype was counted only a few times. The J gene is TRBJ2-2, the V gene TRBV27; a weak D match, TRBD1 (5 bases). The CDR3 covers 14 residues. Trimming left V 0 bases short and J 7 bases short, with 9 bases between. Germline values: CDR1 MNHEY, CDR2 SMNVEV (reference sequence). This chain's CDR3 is CASSLSQGIGELFF. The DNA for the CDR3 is TGTGCCAGCAGTTTATCTCAGGGAATCGGGGAGCTGTTTTTT.

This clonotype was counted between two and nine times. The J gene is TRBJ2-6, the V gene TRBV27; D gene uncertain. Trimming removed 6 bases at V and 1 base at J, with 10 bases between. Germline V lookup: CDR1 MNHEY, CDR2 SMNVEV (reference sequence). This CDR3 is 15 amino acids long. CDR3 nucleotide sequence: TGTGCCAGCAGAAGCTGGGCGTCTGGGGCCAACGTCCTGACTTTC. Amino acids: CASRSWASGANVLTF.